This T cell receptor beta chain was captured by sequencing in a study of blood T cells in healthy people across ages. Study observations and caveats: Older age coincided with a roughly linear decline in TCR beta diversity per million T cells. It was held that the diversity estimates obtained from one million T cells were underestimates.

The second PCR ran roughly 7 to 12 cycles with a sample-barcoded 5' primer and J-beta primers. Each cDNA molecule was tagged by a template-switch adaptor that had 12 random nucleotides. TCRdb analysed the 5' RACE reads with MiXCR anew, one entry per CDR3 protein. The data hold about 640,000 distinct CDR3 sequences, with around three fifths observed a single time. PBMCs, at least 6 million per sample, were isolated. The sample holds one count of this clonotype. As yet, its antigen is unknown. The junction and the germline gene differ at one end; a read error may be behind it. The clonotype originates from a man in his 60s in good health. Specimen: blood.

CDR3 bases: TGCGCCAGCAGCCCCCGTATCGCGGCCGCCTACGAGCAGTACTTC. Residues: CASSPRIAAAYEQYF. The chain links TRBV9 to TRBJ2-7; D call uncertain. This CDR3 has 15 residues. Germline loops: CDR1 SGDLS, CDR2 YYNGEE. Full variable domain (rest looked up from reference TRBV9 and TRBJ2-7): DSGVTQTPKHLITATGQRVTLRCSPRSGDLSVYWYQQSLDQGLQFLIQYYNGEERAKGNILERFSAQQFPDLHSELNLSSLELGDSALYFCASSPRIAAAYEQYFGPGTRLTVT.